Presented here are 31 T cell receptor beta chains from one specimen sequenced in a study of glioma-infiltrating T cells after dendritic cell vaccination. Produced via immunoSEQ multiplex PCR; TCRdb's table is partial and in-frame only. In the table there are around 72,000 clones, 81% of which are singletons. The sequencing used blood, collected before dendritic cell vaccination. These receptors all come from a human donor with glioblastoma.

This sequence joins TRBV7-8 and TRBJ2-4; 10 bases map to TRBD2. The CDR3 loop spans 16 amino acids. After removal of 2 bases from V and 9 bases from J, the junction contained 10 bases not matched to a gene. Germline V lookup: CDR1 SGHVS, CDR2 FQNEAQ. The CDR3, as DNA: TGTGCCAGCAGCTTAATGTCTAGCGGGGGAGGACTCATTCAGTACTTC. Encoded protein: CASSLMSSGGGLIQYF.

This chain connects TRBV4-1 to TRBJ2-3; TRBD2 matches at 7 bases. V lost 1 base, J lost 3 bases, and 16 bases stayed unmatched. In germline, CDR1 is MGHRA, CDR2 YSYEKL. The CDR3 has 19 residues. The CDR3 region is CASSQGPQRGGLRTDTQYF. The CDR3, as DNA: TGCGCCAGCAGCCAAGGCCCACAGCGCGGGGGTTTACGGACAGATACGCAGTATTTT.

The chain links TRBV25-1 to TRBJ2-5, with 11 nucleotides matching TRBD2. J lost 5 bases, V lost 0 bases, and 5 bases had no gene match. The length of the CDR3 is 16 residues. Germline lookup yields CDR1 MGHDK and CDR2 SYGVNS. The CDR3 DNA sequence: TGTGCCAGCAGTGAATATCCTAGCGGGGGGTGGGAGACCCAGTACTTC. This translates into CASSEYPSGGWETQYF.

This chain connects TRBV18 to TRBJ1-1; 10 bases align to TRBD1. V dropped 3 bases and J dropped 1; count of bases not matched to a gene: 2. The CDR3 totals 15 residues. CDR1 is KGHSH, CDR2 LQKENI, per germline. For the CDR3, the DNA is TGTGCCAGCTCACCGTGGGACAGGGGGAACACTGAAGCTTTCTTT. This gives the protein CASSPWDRGNTEAFF.

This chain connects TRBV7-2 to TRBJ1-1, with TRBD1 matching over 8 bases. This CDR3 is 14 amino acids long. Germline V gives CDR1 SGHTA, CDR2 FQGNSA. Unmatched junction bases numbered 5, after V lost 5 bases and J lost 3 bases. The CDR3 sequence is CASSPRTGYTEAFF. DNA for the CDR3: TGTGCCAGCAGCCCCCGGACAGGGTACACTGAAGCTTTCTTT.

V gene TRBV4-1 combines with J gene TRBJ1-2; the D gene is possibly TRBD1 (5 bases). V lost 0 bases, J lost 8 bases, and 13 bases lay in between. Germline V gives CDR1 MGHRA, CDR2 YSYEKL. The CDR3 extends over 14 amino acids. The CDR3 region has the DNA TGCGCCAGCAGCCAAGATGAGGGGCGGGAAGGCTACACCTTC. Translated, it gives CASSQDEGREGYTF.

The chain's CDR3 is CASSTQAGNTEAFF. Written as DNA, the CDR3 is TGTGCCAGCTCAACCCAGGCGGGGAACACTGAAGCTTTCTTT. V usage is TRBV18 and J usage is TRBJ1-1; D gene uncertain. The CDR3 totals 14 residues. V was shortened by 5 bases and J by 1 base, with 11 bases between the two germline ends. Germline CDR1 reads KGHSH; CDR2 reads LQKENI.

The CDR3 sequence: CASSKKAWDRGDFQGDYEQYF. CDR3 nucleotide sequence: TGTGCCAGCAGCAAGAAAGCTTGGGACAGGGGAGACTTTCAGGGGGACTACGAGCAGTACTTC. V is TRBV21-1 and J is TRBJ2-7; the table's D call of TRBD1 was not tested on the DNA. TRBV21-1 is listed as a pseudogene. The CDR3 contains 21 residues.

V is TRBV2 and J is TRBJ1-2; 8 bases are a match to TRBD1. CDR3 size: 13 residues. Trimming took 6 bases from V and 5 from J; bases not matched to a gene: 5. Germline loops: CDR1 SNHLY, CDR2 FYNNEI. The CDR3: CASRGQDYYGYTF. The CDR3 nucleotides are TGTGCCAGCAGGGGACAGGATTATTATGGCTACACCTTC.

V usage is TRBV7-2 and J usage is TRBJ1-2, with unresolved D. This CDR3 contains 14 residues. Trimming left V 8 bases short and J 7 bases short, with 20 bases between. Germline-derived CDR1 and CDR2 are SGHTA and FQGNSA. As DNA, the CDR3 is TGTGCCAGCGACCCTGGGCGGGGAGTCCGTGGCTACACCTTC. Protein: CASDPGRGVRGYTF.

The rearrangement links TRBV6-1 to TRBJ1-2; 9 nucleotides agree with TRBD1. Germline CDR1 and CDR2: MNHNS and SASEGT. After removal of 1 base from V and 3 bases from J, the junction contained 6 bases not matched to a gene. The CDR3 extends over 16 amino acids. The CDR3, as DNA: TGTGCCAGCAGTGAAGGGACAGGGGCGTTGTACTATGGCTACACCTTC. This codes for CASSEGTGALYYGYTF.

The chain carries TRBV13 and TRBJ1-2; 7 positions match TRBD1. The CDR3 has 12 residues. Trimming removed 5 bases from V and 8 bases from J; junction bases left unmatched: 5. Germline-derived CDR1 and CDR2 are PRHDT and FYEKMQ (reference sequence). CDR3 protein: CASSKGAGGYTF. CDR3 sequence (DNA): TGTGCCAGCAGCAAGGGGGCGGGGGGCTACACCTTC.

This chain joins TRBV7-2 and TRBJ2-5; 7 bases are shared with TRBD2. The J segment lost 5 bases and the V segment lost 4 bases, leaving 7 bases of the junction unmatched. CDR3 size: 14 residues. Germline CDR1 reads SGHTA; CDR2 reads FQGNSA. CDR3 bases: TGTGCCAGCAGCTCGGACTGGGGGGGGGAGACCCAGTACTTC. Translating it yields CASSSDWGGETQYF. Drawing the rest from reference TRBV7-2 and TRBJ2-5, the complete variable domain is GAGVSQSPSNKVTEKGKDVELRCDPISGHTALYWYRQSLGQGLEFLIYFQGNSAPDKSGLPSDRFSAERTGGSVSTLTIQRTQQEDSAVYLCASSSDWGGETQYFGPGTRLLVL.

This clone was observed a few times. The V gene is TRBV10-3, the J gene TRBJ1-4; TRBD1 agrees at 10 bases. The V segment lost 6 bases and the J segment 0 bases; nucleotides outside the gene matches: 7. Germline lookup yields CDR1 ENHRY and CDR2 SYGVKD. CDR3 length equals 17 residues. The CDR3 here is CAIRPGQGSSTNEKLFF. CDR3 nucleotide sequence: TGTGCCATCAGACCGGGACAGGGGTCGTCAACTAATGAAAAACTGTTTTTT.

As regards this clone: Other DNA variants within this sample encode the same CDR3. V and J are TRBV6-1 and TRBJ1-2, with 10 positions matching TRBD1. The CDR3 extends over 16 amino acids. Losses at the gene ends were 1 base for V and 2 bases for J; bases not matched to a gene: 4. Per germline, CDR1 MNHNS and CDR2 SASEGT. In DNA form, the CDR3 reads TGTGCCAGCAGTGAAGATGGGACAGGGGCAAACTATGGCTACACCTTC. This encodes CASSEDGTGANYGYTF.

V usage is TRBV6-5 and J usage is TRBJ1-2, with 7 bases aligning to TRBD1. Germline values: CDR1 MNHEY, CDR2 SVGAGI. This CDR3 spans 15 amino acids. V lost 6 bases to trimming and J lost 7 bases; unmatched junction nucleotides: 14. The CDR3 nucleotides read TGTGCCAGCAGAGGGGACAGTTGGGGGATCACTGGCTACACCTTC. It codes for CASRGDSWGITGYTF.

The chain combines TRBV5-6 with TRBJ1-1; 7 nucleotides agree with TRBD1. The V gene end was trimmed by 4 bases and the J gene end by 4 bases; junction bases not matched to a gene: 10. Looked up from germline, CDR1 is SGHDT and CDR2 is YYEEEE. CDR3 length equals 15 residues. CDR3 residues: CASSGETGLRTEAFF. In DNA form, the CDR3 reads TGTGCCAGCAGCGGTGAGACAGGGTTGCGCACTGAAGCTTTCTTT.

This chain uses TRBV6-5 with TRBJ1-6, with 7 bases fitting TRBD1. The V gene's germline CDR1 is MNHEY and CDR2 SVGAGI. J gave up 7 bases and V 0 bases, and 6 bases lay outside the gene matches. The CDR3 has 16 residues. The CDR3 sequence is CASSYSPGQRNSPLHF. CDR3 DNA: TGTGCCAGCAGTTACTCGCCGGGACAGAGAAATTCACCCCTCCACTTT.

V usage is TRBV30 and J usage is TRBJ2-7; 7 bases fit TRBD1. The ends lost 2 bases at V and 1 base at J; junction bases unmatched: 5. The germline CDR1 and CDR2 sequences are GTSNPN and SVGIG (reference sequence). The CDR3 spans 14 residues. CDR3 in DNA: TGTGCCTGGAGTAGGAGACAGGGTTCCTACGAGCAGTACTTC. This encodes CAWSRRQGSYEQYF.

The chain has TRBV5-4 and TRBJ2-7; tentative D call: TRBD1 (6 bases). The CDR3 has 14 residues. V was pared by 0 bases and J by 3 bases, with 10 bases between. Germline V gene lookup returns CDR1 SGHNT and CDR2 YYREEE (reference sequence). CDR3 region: CASSLDRVSYEQYF. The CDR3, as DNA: TGTGCCAGCAGCTTGGACAGGGTAAGCTACGAGCAGTACTTC.

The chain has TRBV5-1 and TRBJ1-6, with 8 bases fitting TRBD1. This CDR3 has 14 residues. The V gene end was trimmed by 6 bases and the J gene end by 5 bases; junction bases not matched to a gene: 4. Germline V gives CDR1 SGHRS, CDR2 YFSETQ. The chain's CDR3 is CASTPTGDNSPLHF. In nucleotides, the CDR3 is TGCGCCAGCACTCCGACAGGGGATAATTCACCCCTCCACTTT. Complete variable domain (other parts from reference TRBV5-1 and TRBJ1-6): KAGVTQTPRYLIKTRGQQVTLSCSPISGHRSVSWYQQTPGQGLQFLFEYFSETQRNKGNFPGRFSGRQFSNSRSEMNVSTLELGDSALYLCASTPTGDNSPLHFGNGTRLTVT.

DNA of the CDR3: TGTGCCAGTAGGATGGGCGTGAACACTGAAGCTTTCTTT. This gives the protein CASRMGVNTEAFF. The chain couples TRBV19 to TRBJ1-1; the D is unclear. Trimming removed 6 bases at V and 0 bases at J, with 8 bases between. Germline V lookup: CDR1 LNHDA, CDR2 SQIVND (reference sequence). The CDR3 is 13 residues long.

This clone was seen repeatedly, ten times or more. CDR3 sequence: CASSWTAYNSPLHF. The CDR3 region has the DNA TGTGCCAGCAGCTGGACAGCCTATAATTCACCCCTCCACTTT. The chain recombines TRBV7-3 with TRBJ1-6, with D maybe TRBD1 (6 bases). V gave up 4 bases and J gave up 2 bases, with 6 bases separating them. Germline V gene data show CDR1 as SGHTA and CDR2 as FQGTGA. The CDR3 has 14 amino acids.

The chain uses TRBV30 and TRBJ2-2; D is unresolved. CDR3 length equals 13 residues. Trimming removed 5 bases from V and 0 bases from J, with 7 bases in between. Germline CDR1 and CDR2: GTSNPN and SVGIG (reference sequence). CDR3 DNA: TGTGCCTGGGGGCAGACGAACACCGGGGAGCTGTTTTTT. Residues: CAWGQTNTGELFF.

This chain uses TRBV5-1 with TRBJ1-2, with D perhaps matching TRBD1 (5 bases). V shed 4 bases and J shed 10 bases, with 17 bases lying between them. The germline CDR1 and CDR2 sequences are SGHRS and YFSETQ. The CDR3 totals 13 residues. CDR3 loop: CASSAGDPRDYTF. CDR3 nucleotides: TGCGCCAGCAGCGCGGGGGACCCTCGGGACTACACCTTC.

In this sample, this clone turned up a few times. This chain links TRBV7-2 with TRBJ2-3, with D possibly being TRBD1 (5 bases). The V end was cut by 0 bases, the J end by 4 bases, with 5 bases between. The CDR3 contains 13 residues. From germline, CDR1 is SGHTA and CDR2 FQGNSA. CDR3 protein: CASSLARADTQYF. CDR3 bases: TGTGCCAGCAGCTTAGCCAGGGCAGATACGCAGTATTTT.

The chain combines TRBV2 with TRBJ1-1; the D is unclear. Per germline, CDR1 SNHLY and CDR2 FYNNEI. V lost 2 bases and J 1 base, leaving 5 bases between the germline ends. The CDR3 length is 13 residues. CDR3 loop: CASSERQNTEAFF. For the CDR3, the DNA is TGTGCCAGCAGTGAAAGACAGAACACTGAAGCTTTCTTT.

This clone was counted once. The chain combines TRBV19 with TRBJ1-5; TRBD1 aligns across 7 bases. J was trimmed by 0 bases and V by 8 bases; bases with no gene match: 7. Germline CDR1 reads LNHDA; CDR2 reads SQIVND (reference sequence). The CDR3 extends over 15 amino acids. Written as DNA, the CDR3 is TGTGCCAGTTCCACCGGGACAGATAGCAATCAGCCCCAGCATTTT. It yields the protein CASSTGTDSNQPQHF.

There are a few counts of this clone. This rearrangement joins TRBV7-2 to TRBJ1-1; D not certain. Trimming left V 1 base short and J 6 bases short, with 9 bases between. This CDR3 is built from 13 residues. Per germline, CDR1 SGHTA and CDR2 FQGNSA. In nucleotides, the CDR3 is TGTGCCAGCAGCTTAGAGAGGGAGGCTGAAGCTTTCTTT. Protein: CASSLEREAEAFF. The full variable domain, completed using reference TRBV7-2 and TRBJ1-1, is GAGVSQSPSNKVTEKGKDVELRCDPISGHTALYWYRQSLGQGLEFLIYFQGNSAPDKSGLPSDRFSAERTGGSVSTLTIQRTQQEDSAVYLCASSLEREAEAFFGQGTRLTVV.

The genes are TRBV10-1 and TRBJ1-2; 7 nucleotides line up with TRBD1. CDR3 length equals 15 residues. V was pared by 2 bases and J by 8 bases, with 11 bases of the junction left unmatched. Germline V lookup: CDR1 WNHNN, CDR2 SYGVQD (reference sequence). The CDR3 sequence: CASSENRGPPCGYTF. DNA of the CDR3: TGCGCCAGCAGTGAGAACAGGGGACCCCCCTGCGGCTACACCTTC.

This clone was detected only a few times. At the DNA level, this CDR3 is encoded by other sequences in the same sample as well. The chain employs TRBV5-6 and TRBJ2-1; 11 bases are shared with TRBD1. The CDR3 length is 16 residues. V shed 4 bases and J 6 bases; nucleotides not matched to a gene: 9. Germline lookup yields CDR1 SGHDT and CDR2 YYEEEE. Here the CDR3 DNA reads TGTGCCAGCAGCCCAACCCTGGGACAGGGGGGCAATGAGCAGTTCTTC. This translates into CASSPTLGQGGNEQFF.